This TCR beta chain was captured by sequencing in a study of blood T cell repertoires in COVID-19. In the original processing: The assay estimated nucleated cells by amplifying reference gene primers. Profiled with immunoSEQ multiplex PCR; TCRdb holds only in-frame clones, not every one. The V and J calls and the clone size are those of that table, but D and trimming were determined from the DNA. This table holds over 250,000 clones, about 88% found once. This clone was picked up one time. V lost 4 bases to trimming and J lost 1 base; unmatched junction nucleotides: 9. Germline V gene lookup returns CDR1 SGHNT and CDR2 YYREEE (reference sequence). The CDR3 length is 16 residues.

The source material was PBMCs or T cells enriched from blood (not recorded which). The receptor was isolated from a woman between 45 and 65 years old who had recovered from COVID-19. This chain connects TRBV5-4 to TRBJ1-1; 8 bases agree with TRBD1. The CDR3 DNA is TGTGCCAGCAGCGAGGCCCCCGGGACAGGGAACACTGAAGCTTTCTTT. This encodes CASSEAPGTGNTEAFF. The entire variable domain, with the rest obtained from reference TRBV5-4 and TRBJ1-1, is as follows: ETGVTQSPTHLIKTRGQQVTLRCSSQSGHNTVSWYQQALGQGPQFIFQYYREEENGRGNFPPRFSGLQFPNYSSELNVNALELDDSALYLCASSEAPGTGNTEAFFGQGTRLTVV.